This T cell receptor (beta chain) was retrieved from a study of cytomegalovirus exposure and HLA in healthy donors. Study-level findings and limits: Many donors shared some public TCRs, even though most TCR sequences were rare.

V lost 0 bases and J lost 10; bases outside the gene matches: 8. The CDR3 is 15 amino acids. Germline CDR1 reads GTSNPN; CDR2 reads SVGIG (reference sequence). The PCR made use of 60 Vbeta and 13 Jbeta primers. Method: immunoSEQ multiplex PCR; TCRdb's copy keeps in-frame clones and lacks some. Of 85,000 to 100,000 clones detected, around four fifths appear once; the ten largest clones hold roughly 7.3%. To note about this clone: Antigen: not known.

The origin of this receptor is a man in his fifties or sixties in good health and CMV-seropositive. Sequencing input: PBMCs. The rearrangement uses TRBV30 and TRBJ1-4; 10 bases line up with TRBD1. The CDR3 protein is CAWSVLGQGIGKLFF. The CDR3 bases are TGTGCCTGGAGTGTATTGGGACAGGGGATCGGAAAACTGTTTTTT.